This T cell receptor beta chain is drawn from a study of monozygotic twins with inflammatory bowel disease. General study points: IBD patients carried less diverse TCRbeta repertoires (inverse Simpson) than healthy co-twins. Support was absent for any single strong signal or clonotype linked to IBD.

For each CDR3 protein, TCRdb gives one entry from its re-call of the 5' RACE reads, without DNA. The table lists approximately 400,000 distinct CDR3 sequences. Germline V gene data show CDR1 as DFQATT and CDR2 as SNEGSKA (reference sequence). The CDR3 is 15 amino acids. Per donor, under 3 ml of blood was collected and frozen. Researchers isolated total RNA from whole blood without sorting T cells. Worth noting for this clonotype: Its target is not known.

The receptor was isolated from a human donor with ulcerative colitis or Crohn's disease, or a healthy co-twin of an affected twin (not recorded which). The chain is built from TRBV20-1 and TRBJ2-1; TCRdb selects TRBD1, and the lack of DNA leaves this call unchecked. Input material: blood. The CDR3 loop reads CSARPPGRHYNEQFF.